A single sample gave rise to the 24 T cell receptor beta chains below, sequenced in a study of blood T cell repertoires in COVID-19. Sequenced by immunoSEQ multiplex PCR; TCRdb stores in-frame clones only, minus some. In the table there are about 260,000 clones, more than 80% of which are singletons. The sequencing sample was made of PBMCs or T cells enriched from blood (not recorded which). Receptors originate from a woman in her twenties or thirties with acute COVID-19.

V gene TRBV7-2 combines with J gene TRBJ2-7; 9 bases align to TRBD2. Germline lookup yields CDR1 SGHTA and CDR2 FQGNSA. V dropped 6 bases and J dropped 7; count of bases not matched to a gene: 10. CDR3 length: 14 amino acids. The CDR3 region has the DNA TGTGCCAGCAGATCGAGCGGGGGGTCTTCAGAGCAGTACTTC. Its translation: CASRSSGGSSEQYF.

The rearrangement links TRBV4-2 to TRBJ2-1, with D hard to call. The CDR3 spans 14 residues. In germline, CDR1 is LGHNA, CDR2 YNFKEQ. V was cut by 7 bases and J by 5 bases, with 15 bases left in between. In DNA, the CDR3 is TGTGCCAGCATGAATAGTGTTTTGGACAATGAGCAGTTCTTC. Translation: CASMNSVLDNEQFF.

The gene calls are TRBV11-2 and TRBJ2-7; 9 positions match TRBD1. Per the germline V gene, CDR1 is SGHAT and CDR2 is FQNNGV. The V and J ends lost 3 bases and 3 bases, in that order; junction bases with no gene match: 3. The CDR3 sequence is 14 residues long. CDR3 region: CASSFGTGSYEQYF. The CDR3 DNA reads TGTGCCAGCAGCTTTGGGACAGGGAGCTACGAGCAGTACTTC.

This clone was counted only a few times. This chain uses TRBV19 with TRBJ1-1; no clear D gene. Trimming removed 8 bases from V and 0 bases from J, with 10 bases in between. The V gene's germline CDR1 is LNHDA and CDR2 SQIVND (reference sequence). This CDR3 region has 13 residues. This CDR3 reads CASQEAMNTEAFF. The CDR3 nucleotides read TGTGCCAGTCAGGAGGCAATGAACACTGAAGCTTTCTTT.

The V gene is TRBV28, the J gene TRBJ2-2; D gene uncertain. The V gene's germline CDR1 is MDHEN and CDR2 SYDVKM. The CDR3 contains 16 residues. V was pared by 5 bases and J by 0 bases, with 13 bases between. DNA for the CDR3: TGTGCCAGCAGTCCATTGACTTACCCGAACACCGGGGAGCTGTTTTTT. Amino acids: CASSPLTYPNTGELFF.

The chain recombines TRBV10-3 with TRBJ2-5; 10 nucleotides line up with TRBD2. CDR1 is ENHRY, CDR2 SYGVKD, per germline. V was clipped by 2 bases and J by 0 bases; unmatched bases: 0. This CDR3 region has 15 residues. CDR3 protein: CAISEGTSDQETQYF. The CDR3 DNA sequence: TGTGCCATCAGTGAGGGGACTAGCGACCAAGAGACCCAGTACTTC.

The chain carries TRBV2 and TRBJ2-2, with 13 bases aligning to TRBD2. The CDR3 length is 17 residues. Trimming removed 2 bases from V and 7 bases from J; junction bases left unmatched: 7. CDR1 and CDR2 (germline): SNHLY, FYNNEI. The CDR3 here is CASSEYGTSGINGELFF. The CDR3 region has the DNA TGTGCCAGCAGTGAATATGGGACTAGCGGGATTAACGGGGAGCTGTTTTTT.

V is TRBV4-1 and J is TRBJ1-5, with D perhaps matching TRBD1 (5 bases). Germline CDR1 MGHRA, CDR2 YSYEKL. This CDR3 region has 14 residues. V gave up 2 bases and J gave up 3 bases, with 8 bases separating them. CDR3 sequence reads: CASSQQTVNQPQHF. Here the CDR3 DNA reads TGCGCCAGCAGCCAACAGACAGTCAATCAGCCCCAGCATTTT.

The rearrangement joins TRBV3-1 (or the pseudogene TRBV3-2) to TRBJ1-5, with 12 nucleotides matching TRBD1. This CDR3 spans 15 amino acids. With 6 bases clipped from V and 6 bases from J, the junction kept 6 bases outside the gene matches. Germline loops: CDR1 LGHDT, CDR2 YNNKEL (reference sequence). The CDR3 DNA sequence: TGTGCCAGCAGTTTAGGGACAGGGGGCAGTCAGCCCCAGCATTTT. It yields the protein CASSLGTGGSQPQHF.

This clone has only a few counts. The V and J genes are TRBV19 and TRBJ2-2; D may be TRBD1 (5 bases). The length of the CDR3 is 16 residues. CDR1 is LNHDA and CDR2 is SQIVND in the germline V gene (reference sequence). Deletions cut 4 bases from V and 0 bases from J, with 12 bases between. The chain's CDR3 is CASSTRDDPNTGELFF. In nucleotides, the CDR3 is TGTGCCAGTAGTACCAGGGATGACCCGAACACCGGGGAGCTGTTTTTT.

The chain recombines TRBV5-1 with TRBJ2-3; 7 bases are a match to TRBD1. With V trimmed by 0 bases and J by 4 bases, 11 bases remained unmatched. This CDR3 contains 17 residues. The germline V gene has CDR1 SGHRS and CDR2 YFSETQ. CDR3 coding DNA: TGCGCCAGCAGCTTGGCAGACAGGGTCCCACAATCAGATACGCAGTATTTT. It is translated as CASSLADRVPQSDTQYF.

The CDR3 loop is CASSQTGLHEQYF. The CDR3 coding sequence is TGTGCCAGCAGCCAAACAGGGCTCCACGAGCAGTACTTC. The J gene is TRBJ2-7, the V gene TRBV3-1 (or the pseudogene TRBV3-2), with a weak D call TRBD1 (6 bases). CDR1 is LGHDT and CDR2 is YNNKEL in the germline V gene (reference sequence). The CDR3 extends over 13 amino acids. The V end was cut by 2 bases, the J end by 5 bases, with 10 bases between.

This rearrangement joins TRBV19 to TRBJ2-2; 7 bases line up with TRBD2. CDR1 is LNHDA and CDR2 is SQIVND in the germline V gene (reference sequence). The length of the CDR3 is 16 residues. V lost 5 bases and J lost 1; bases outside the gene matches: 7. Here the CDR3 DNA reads TGTGCCAGTAGTCGGTCTAGCGGAGGGAACACCGGGGAGCTGTTTTTT. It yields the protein CASSRSSGGNTGELFF.

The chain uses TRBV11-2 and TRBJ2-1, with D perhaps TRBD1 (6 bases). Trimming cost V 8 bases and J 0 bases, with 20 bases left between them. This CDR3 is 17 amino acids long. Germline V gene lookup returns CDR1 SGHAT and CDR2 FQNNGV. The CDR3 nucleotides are TGTGCCAGCGGACGACGAAGAGCGGACAGCTCCTACAATGAGCAGTTCTTC. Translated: CASGRRRADSSYNEQFF.

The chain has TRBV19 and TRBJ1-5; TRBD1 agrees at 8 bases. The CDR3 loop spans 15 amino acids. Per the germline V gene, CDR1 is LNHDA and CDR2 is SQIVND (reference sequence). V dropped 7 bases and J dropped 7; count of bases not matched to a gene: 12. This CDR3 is CASTPPGTGWQPQHF. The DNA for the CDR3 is TGTGCCAGTACCCCCCCCGGGACAGGCTGGCAGCCCCAGCATTTT.

This CDR3 is CASARQGHTYNEQFF. CDR3 in DNA: TGTGCCAGCGCTAGACAGGGTCACACCTACAATGAGCAGTTCTTC. J is TRBJ2-1 and V is TRBV9, with 7 bases identical to TRBD1. Germline CDR1 and CDR2: SGDLS and YYNGEE. V lost 7 bases and J lost 2; bases outside the gene matches: 9. This CDR3 comprises 15 residues.

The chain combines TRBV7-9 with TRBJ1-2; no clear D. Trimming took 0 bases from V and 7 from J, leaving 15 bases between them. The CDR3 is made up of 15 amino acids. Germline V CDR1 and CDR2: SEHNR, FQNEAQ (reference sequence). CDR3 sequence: CASSLALDTLGGYTF. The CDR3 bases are TGTGCCAGCAGCTTAGCCTTAGACACGCTCGGTGGCTACACCTTC.

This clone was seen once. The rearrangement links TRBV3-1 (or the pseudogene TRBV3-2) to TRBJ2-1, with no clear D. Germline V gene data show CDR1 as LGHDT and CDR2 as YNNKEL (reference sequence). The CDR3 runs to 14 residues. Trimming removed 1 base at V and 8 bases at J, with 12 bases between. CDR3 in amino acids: CASSQARSHDEQFF. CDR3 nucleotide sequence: TGTGCCAGCAGCCAAGCTAGATCACATGATGAGCAGTTCTTC.

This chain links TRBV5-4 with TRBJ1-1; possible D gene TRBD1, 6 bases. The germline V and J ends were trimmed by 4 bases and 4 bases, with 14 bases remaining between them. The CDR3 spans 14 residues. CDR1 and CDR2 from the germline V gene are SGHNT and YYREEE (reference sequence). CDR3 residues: CASSIQGPSTEAFF. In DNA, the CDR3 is TGTGCCAGCAGCATACAGGGACCGAGCACTGAAGCTTTCTTT.

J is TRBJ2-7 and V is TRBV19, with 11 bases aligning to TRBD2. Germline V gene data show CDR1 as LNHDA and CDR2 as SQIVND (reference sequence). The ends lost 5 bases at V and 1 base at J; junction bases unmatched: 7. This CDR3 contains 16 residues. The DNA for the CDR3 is TGTGCCAGTAGTTCCGAGACTAGCGGGAATTCCTACGAGCAGTACTTC. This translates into CASSSETSGNSYEQYF.

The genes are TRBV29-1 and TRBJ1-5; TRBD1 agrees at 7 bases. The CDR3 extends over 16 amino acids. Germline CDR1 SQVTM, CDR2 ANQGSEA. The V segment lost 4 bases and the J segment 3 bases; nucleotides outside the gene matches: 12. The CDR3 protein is CSVVEAGTAVNQPQHF. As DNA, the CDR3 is TGCAGCGTTGTGGAGGCTGGGACAGCTGTCAATCAGCCCCAGCATTTT.

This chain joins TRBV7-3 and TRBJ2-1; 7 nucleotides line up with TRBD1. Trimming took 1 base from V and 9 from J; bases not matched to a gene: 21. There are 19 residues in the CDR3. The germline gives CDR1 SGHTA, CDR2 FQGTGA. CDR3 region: CASSLIGQDPGGRLGEQFF. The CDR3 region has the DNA TGTGCCAGCAGCTTAATAGGGCAGGATCCAGGGGGAAGACTCGGTGAGCAGTTCTTC.

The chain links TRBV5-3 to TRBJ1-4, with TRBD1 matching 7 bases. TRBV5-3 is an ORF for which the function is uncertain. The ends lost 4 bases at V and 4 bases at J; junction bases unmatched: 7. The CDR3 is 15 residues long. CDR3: CARSAHGQDNEKLFF. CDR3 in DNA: TGTGCCAGAAGCGCACACGGACAGGATAATGAAAAACTGTTTTTT.

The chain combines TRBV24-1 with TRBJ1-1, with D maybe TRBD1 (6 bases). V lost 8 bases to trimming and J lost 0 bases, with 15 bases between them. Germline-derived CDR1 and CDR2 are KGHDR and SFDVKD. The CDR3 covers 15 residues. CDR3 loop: CATNRQAALNTEAFF. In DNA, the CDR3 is TGTGCCACCAACCGACAGGCTGCTTTGAACACTGAAGCTTTCTTT.